This TCR beta chain derives from a study of T-cell memory formation after mild COVID-19. V was clipped by 0 bases and J by 10 bases, with 7 bases between them. This CDR3 has 11 residues. Germline V CDR1 and CDR2: SGHDT, YYEEEE. A 5'RACE reaction primed in the constant segment made cDNA libraries of TCR alpha and TCR beta, and these carried sample barcodes and UMIs. Using its own MiXCR run on the 5' RACE reads, TCRdb lists one record per CDR3 protein. The sample lists hundreds of thousands of distinct CDR3 sequences; under 15% were seen once. This clonotype has a handful of counts. The sequencing input was PBMCs or a T cell subset sorted from them (not recorded which). The clonotype originates from a man younger than 35 who had mild COVID-19 (a few samples of this study predate the infection). Cell type and time point are not known. V gene TRBV5-6 combines with J gene TRBJ1-2; the D is unclear. The CDR3: CASSLEVVYTF. The CDR3, as DNA: TGTGCCAGCAGCTTGGAGGTGGTCTACACCTTC.